The source of this T cell receptor (beta chain) is a study of blood T cell repertoires in COVID-19. Across the study: The analysed material was cDNA or gDNA that came from T cells, B-cell-depleted T cells, or PBMCs.

Per the original data handling: Amplifying reference gene primers gave estimates of nucleated cell counts. Using immunoSEQ multiplex PCR, the repertoire was profiled, and TCRdb retains in-frame clones only, with some absent. V and J calls and clone size are as listed in that table; D and trimming were resolved from the DNA. In the table there are about 98,000 clones, approximately 84% of which are singletons. This CDR3 spans 13 amino acids. CDR1 and CDR2 from the germline V gene are LGHDT and YNNKEL (reference sequence). V was clipped by 0 bases and J by 10 bases, with 12 bases between them. Sequencing was performed on peripheral blood. The chain links TRBV3-1 (or the pseudogene TRBV3-2) to TRBJ1-1, with D hard to call. The receptor comes from a middle-aged man with active or convalescent COVID-19. The CDR3 here is CASSQEYRVGAFF. CDR3 coding DNA: TGTGCCAGCAGCCAAGAATACAGAGTTGGAGCTTTCTTT.